This is a list of T cell receptor beta chains from one sample in a study of blood T cell repertoires in COVID-19. Some clones are missing from TCRdb's copy, which holds only in-frame ones; the method was immunoSEQ multiplex PCR. There are 250,000 or so clones in the sample; roughly 86% occur only once, and just under 9% lies in the top ten. Sequencing used peripheral blood. These receptors were collected from a man aged 35-49 years with active or convalescent COVID-19. Each CDR3 is given with its conserved first and last residue. The D gene is left open where the match is weak. Clone size is not always given. Where it is, it says once, few, many or a class for expanded clones.

j_gene | d_gene | abundance | v_gene | CDR3aa | CDR3nt
TRBJ2-5 | - | - | TRBV3-1/TRBV3-2 | CASSQDLGVQETQYF | TGTGCCAGCAGCCAAGATCTGGGCGTCCAAGAGACCCAGTACTTC
TRBJ2-3 | TRBD2 | - | TRBV2 | CASSGTSGGHTDTQYF | TGTGCCAGCAGTGGGACTAGCGGGGGACACACAGATACGCAGTATTTT
TRBJ2-5 | TRBD2 | - | TRBV2 | CASTGGGRETQYF | TGTGCCAGCACCGGCGGGGGGAGGGAGACCCAGTACTTC
TRBJ2-2 | TRBD1 | - | TRBV4-1 | CASSQAPGQPGELFF | TGCGCCAGCAGCCAAGCGCCGGGACAGCCCGGGGAGCTGTTTTTT
TRBJ2-6 | - | - | TRBV27 | CASSFQGANVLTF | TGTGCCAGCAGCTTTCAGGGGGCCAACGTCCTGACTTTC
TRBJ2-4 | TRBD1 | - | TRBV19 | CASSIRQGGITKNIQYF | TGTGCCAGTAGCATAAGACAGGGGGGTATCACCAAAAACATTCAGTACTTC
TRBJ2-1 | - | - | TRBV13 | CASSPSVSSYNEQFF | TGTGCCAGCAGCCCTTCGGTTAGCTCCTACAATGAGCAGTTCTTC
TRBJ1-1 | - | - | TRBV29-1 | CSVEAGWGAFRNTEAFF | TGCAGCGTTGAAGCAGGATGGGGAGCTTTTCGGAACACTGAAGCTTTCTTT
TRBJ2-1 | - | - | TRBV27 | CASSLALGNEQFF | TGTGCCAGCAGTCTCGCGCTCGGTAATGAGCAGTTCTTC
TRBJ1-1 | - | - | TRBV5-1 | CASSRIDRISNTEAFF | TGCGCCAGCAGCCGGATCGACAGAATCTCGAACACTGAAGCTTTCTTT
TRBJ1-2 | - | - | TRBV29-1 | CSVEEDYGYTF | TGCAGCGTCGAGGAAGACTATGGCTACACCTTC
TRBJ2-1 | - | - | TRBV27 | CASSLGGSYNEQFF | TGTGCCAGCAGTTTAGGGGGGTCCTACAATGAGCAGTTCTTC
TRBJ2-1 | - | - | TRBV5-4 | CASSLSGLANEQFF | TGTGCCAGCAGCTTGTCTGGGCTAGCGAATGAGCAGTTCTTC
TRBJ2-7 | - | once | TRBV7-6 | CASSPGGQGPPYEQYF | TGTGCCAGCAGCCCAGGGGGGCAGGGTCCCCCCTACGAGCAGTACTTC
TRBJ1-1 | - | - | TRBV19 | CASSSRPDGGEAFF | TGTGCCAGTAGTAGCCGCCCGGACGGAGGAGAAGCTTTCTTT
TRBJ2-7 | TRBD1 | - | TRBV30 | CAWTRTGRPHEQYF | TGTGCCTGGACCCGGACAGGGAGACCCCACGAGCAGTACTTC
TRBJ1-2 | TRBD1 | - | TRBV9 | CASSVFTGDYGYTF | TGTGCCAGCAGCGTATTTACAGGGGACTATGGCTACACCTTC
TRBJ1-1 | - | - | TRBV19 | CASSIGGQETGTEAFF | TGTGCCAGTAGTATAGGGGGGCAGGAAACGGGGACTGAAGCTTTCTTT
TRBJ1-6 | - | - | TRBV5-4 | CASTEGGSYNSPLHF | TGTGCCAGCACCGAGGGAGGGTCCTATAATTCACCCCTCCACTTT
TRBJ1-1 | - | - | TRBV5-1 | CASSLGRGTEAFF | TGCGCCAGCAGCTTGGGGAGGGGCACTGAAGCTTTCTTT
TRBJ2-3 | TRBD2 | - | TRBV5-4 | CASSNRGGGTDTQYF | TGTGCCAGCAGCAACCGGGGGGGCGGCACAGATACGCAGTATTTT
TRBJ2-2 | - | - | TRBV19 | CASSIGRGTGELFF | TGTGCCAGTAGTATAGGGCGGGGCACCGGGGAGCTGTTTTTT
TRBJ1-5 | - | - | TRBV6-5 | CASHRERNQPQHF | TGTGCCAGCCACAGGGAACGCAATCAGCCCCAGCATTTT
TRBJ1-2 | - | - | TRBV6-5 | CASSYNRGDGYTF | TGTGCCAGCAGTTATAACCGGGGGGATGGCTACACCTTC
TRBJ2-4 | - | - | TRBV12-5 | CASVGFNIQYF | TGTGCTAGTGTGGGCTTTAACATTCAGTACTTC
TRBJ2-7 | TRBD2 | - | TRBV11-3 | CASSLGASGRNGYEQYF | TGTGCCAGCAGCTTAGGGGCTAGCGGGAGAAACGGCTACGAGCAGTACTTC
TRBJ2-3 | TRBD2 | - | TRBV5-4 | CAIASGRASTDTQYF | TGTGCCATCGCTAGCGGGAGGGCTAGCACAGATACGCAGTATTTT
TRBJ1-4 | - | - | TRBV7-3 | CASSLIPISGHGTTNEKLFF | TGTGCCAGCAGCTTAATCCCCATCTCGGGACACGGAACAACTAATGAAAAACTGTTTTTT
TRBJ1-2 | - | - | TRBV6-5 | CASSYAGEYYGYTF | TGTGCCAGCAGTTACGCGGGGGAGTACTATGGCTACACCTTC
TRBJ1-1 | - | - | TRBV28 | CASSSTTLAFF | TGTGCCAGCAGCTCAACTACCTTAGCTTTCTTT
TRBJ1-2 | TRBD1 | - | TRBV11-2 | CASSDHPRQGLRANYGYTF | TGTGCCAGCAGCGACCACCCAAGACAGGGGTTGAGAGCTAACTATGGCTACACCTTC
TRBJ2-7 | TRBD1 | - | TRBV29-1 | CSVRTGKVYEQYF | TGCAGCGTTCGGACAGGAAAGGTCTACGAGCAGTACTTC
TRBJ1-2 | - | - | TRBV6-5 | CASSYSAGAPYGYTF | TGTGCCAGCAGTTACTCGGCGGGGGCCCCTTATGGCTACACCTTC
TRBJ1-5 | - | - | TRBV6-1 | CASSDIATGQPQHF | TGTGCCAGCAGTGATATAGCTACGGGTCAGCCCCAGCATTTT
TRBJ1-1 | TRBD1 | - | TRBV7-9 | CASSPAGTGAAFF | TGTGCCAGCAGTCCCGCCGGGACAGGGGCAGCTTTCTTT
TRBJ2-1 | TRBD2 | - | TRBV7-3 | CASSLGFGDYDNEQFF | TGTGCCAGCAGCTTAGGGTTCGGGGACTACGACAATGAGCAGTTCTTC
TRBJ2-3 | TRBD2 | - | TRBV28 | CASSLVSGGTDTQYF | TGTGCCAGCAGTTTGGTTAGCGGGGGTACAGATACGCAGTATTTT
TRBJ2-3 | - | once | TRBV9 | CASSVASGAGTQYF | TGTGCCAGCAGCGTAGCTTCAGGGGCCGGTACGCAGTATTTT
TRBJ1-3 | TRBD1 | - | TRBV30 | CAWRGQGDGNTIYF | TGTGCCTGGAGGGGACAGGGGGATGGAAACACCATATATTTT
TRBJ2-3 | TRBD1 | - | TRBV5-1 | CASSLGPSGTGGVYTQYF | TGCGCCAGCAGCCTTGGCCCCTCCGGGACAGGGGGCGTATATACGCAGTATTTT
TRBJ2-3 | - | - | TRBV4-2 | CASSLMATDTQYF | TGTGCCAGCAGCCTCATGGCAACAGATACGCAGTATTTT
TRBJ2-7 | - | - | TRBV7-9 | CASSLGSGYYEQYF | TGTGCCAGCAGCCTCGGTTCAGGGTACTACGAGCAGTACTTC
TRBJ1-4 | - | - | TRBV28 | CASSFPGHTSRPDNEKLFF | TGTGCCAGCAGTTTTCCGGGACATACGTCCCGTCCGGATAATGAAAAACTGTTTTTT
TRBJ1-6 | TRBD1 | - | TRBV29-1 | CSVYRTGDSPLHF | TGCAGCGTTTACCGGACAGGGGACTCACCCCTCCACTTT
TRBJ2-7 | TRBD2 | - | TRBV9 | CASSQTSGGEQYF | TGTGCCAGCAGCCAGACTAGCGGGGGTGAGCAGTACTTC
TRBJ1-4 | TRBD1 | - | TRBV5-1 | CASSWDRDGEKLFF | TGCGCCAGCAGCTGGGACAGGGATGGAGAAAAACTGTTTTTT
TRBJ2-1 | - | - | TRBV29-1 | CSGRGAARGQFF | TGCAGCGGGCGCGGGGCGGCAAGGGGGCAGTTCTTC
TRBJ2-1 | TRBD1 | - | TRBV19 | CASRTGVAYNEQFF | TGTGCCAGTCGGACAGGGGTCGCCTACAATGAGCAGTTCTTC
TRBJ2-7 | - | - | TRBV24-1 | CATSDVSGYEQYF | TGTGCCACCAGTGATGTGAGCGGCTACGAGCAGTACTTC
TRBJ1-3 | TRBD1 | - | TRBV19 | CASTDRKLAGNTIYF | TGTGCCAGCACGGACAGGAAGCTAGCTGGAAACACCATATATTTT
TRBJ1-2 | TRBD1 | - | TRBV3-1/TRBV3-2 | CASSLQGKGYGYTF | TGTGCCAGCAGCCTACAGGGGAAGGGTTATGGCTACACCTTC